These 24 T cell receptor beta chains were all obtained from the same sample, sequenced in a study of cytomegalovirus exposure and HLA in healthy donors. Only in-frame clones appear in the TCRdb table, and some are missing; sequencing was by immunoSEQ multiplex PCR. Counted here are about 84,000 clones, roughly 93% occurring once; the ten biggest clones make up 2.1%. The specimen was PBMCs. The receptors were gathered from a man between 25 and 39 years old in good health and CMV-seronegative.

The chain is built from TRBV5-5 and TRBJ1-1; perhaps TRBD1 as D (5 bases). From germline, CDR1 is SGHKS and CDR2 YYEKEE (reference sequence). V was trimmed by 0 bases and J by 6 bases, leaving 12 bases between them. The CDR3 spans 14 residues. The CDR3 reads CASSLDGGSAEAFF. The CDR3 coding sequence is TGTGCCAGCAGCTTGGACGGGGGATCCGCTGAAGCTTTCTTT.

This chain links TRBV7-9 with TRBJ1-2, with D possibly TRBD1 on 6 matching bases. V lost 1 base, J lost 6 bases, and 18 bases lay in between. This CDR3 region has 16 residues. Germline V gives CDR1 SEHNR, CDR2 FQNEAQ (reference sequence). As DNA, the CDR3 is TGTGCCAGCAGCTTAGAGGCCGGTTTTACAGGGCATGGCTACACCTTC. Encoded protein: CASSLEAGFTGHGYTF.

The chain is built from TRBV5-1 and TRBJ1-1; D uncertain. V lost 3 bases to trimming and J lost 0 bases, with 9 bases between them. This CDR3 has 14 amino acids. Germline CDR1 and CDR2: SGHRS and YFSETQ. CDR3 loop: CASSWLQMNTEAFF. In DNA, the CDR3 is TGCGCCAGCAGCTGGTTACAGATGAACACTGAAGCTTTCTTT.

The gene calls are TRBV4-1 and TRBJ1-1; 8 bases agree with TRBD1. J lost 6 bases, V lost 0 bases, and 6 bases had no gene match. Germline loops: CDR1 MGHRA, CDR2 YSYEKL. The CDR3 has 15 residues. CDR3 sequence reads: CASSQEDRGGSEAFF. CDR3 nucleotides: TGCGCCAGCAGCCAAGAAGACAGGGGAGGATCTGAAGCTTTCTTT.

The V call is TRBV25-1, the J call TRBJ2-7, with D possibly TRBD2 on 8 matching bases. Germline CDR1 MGHDK, CDR2 SYGVNS. This CDR3 is 17 amino acids long. V lost 6 bases and J lost 1, with 22 bases in between. CDR3 DNA sequence: TGTGCCAGCAGCCTACTTCAGGGGGGCGGGGGGTCCTACGAGCAGTACTTC. Its translation is CASSLLQGGGGSYEQYF.

The chain is built from TRBV15 and TRBJ1-3; 7 bases align to TRBD1. CDR1 is LNHNV, CDR2 YYDKDF, per germline (reference sequence). The CDR3 extends over 17 amino acids. J gave up 0 bases and V 7 bases, and 12 bases lay outside the gene matches. Here the CDR3 DNA reads TGTGCCACCACCGCGCGGACAGGAAAGAGCTCTGGAAACACCATATATTTT. Protein product: CATTARTGKSSGNTIYF.

This sequence joins TRBV5-1 and TRBJ2-3; 10 bases align to TRBD2. CDR1 is SGHRS, CDR2 YFSETQ, per germline. This CDR3 is built from 16 residues. J gave up 8 bases and V 4 bases, and 13 bases lay outside the gene matches. The CDR3 loop reads CASSQNLLRLAGTQYF. For the CDR3, the DNA is TGCGCCAGCAGCCAAAACCTCCTCCGACTAGCGGGTACGCAGTATTTT.

The chain has TRBV10-3 and TRBJ2-7, with TRBD1 matching over 10 bases. The germline V gene has CDR1 ENHRY and CDR2 SYGVKD. V shed 2 bases, J shed 2 bases, and the junction held 18 bases outside the gene matches. The CDR3 sequence is 20 residues long. In DNA, the CDR3 is TGTGCCATCAGTGAGCCAGAGCCGGGACAGGGGCGTTTCGTAACCTACGAGCAGTACTTC. Translated: CAISEPEPGQGRFVTYEQYF.

The V and J genes are TRBV6-6 and TRBJ2-3; weak D call: TRBD2 (5 bases). The germline V gene has CDR1 MNHNY and CDR2 SVGAGI (reference sequence). This CDR3 comprises 16 residues. The V gene lost 8 bases and the J gene lost 1 base, with 19 bases spanning the gap. CDR3 sequence (DNA): TGTGCCAGCGCCCCAAACGGGGTTCTTCGCACAGATACGCAGTATTTT. Translated, it gives CASAPNGVLRTDTQYF.

This sequence joins TRBV11-2 and TRBJ2-3; D is ambiguous. The V end was cut by 6 bases, the J end by 2 bases, with 6 bases between. CDR1 is SGHAT, CDR2 FQNNGV, per germline. The CDR3 is made up of 12 amino acids. The chain's CDR3 is CASSFNTDTQYF. CDR3 in DNA: TGTGCCAGCAGTTTCAACACAGATACGCAGTATTTT.

This clone was observed a handful of times. This rearrangement joins TRBV20-1 to TRBJ2-1; D may be TRBD2 (6 bases). The CDR3 spans 11 residues. Germline values: CDR1 DFQATT, CDR2 SNEGSKA (reference sequence). V gave up 3 bases and J gave up 12 bases, with 12 bases separating them. The CDR3 sequence is CSASRAGPQFF. The CDR3 DNA sequence: TGCAGTGCTAGTCGGGCGGGACCGCAGTTCTTC.

This sequence joins TRBV7-2 and TRBJ2-2; TRBD1 matches at 7 bases. The germline V gene encodes CDR1 SGHTA and CDR2 FQGNSA. The V gene end was trimmed by 5 bases and the J gene end by 4 bases; junction bases not matched to a gene: 10. This CDR3 has 16 amino acids. The CDR3 sequence: CASSPFRDRPTGELFF. The CDR3 coding sequence is TGTGCCAGCAGCCCCTTCCGGGACAGACCCACCGGGGAGCTGTTTTTT. Based on the CDR3 plus reference TRBV7-2 and TRBJ2-2, the full variable domain is GAGVSQSPSNKVTEKGKDVELRCDPISGHTALYWYRQSLGQGLEFLIYFQGNSAPDKSGLPSDRFSAERTGGSVSTLTIQRTQQEDSAVYLCASSPFRDRPTGELFFGEGSRLTVL.

The chain has TRBV9 and TRBJ1-2; 7 bases agree with TRBD1. The germline gives CDR1 SGDLS, CDR2 YYNGEE. With 3 bases clipped from V and 5 bases from J, the junction kept 7 bases outside the gene matches. The CDR3 has 14 residues. In DNA form, the CDR3 reads TGTGCCAGCAGCGGATTCACAGGGGATTATGGCTACACCTTC. This codes for CASSGFTGDYGYTF.

This clone showed up just once. This sequence joins TRBV2 and TRBJ2-7; 9 bases agree with TRBD1. Germline CDR1 SNHLY, CDR2 FYNNEI. The CDR3 loop spans 15 amino acids. The trim removed 2 bases at V and 3 bases at J, leaving 5 bases unmatched. CDR3 protein: CASSEIGGQGYEQYF. In nucleotides, the CDR3 is TGTGCCAGCAGTGAAATAGGGGGACAGGGCTACGAGCAGTACTTC.

The chain employs TRBV5-1 and TRBJ2-1; perhaps TRBD2 as D (6 bases). Trimming took off 3 bases at V and 0 bases at J, with 16 bases between the two ends. The CDR3 is made up of 17 amino acids. The V gene's germline CDR1 is SGHRS and CDR2 YFSETQ. CDR3 DNA sequence: TGCGCCAGCAGCTCCAGCGGGCAATCGAGCTCCTACAATGAGCAGTTCTTC. Its protein product is CASSSSGQSSSYNEQFF.

V is TRBV10-3 and J is TRBJ1-3; possibly TRBD1 for D (6 bases). The germline V and J ends were trimmed by 6 bases and 3 bases, with 15 bases remaining between them. Germline CDR1 is ENHRY and CDR2 is SYGVKD. The CDR3 sequence is 15 residues long. This CDR3 reads CAIRTDRGVGNTIYF. Written as DNA, the CDR3 is TGTGCCATCAGAACGGACAGAGGAGTTGGAAACACCATATATTTT.

The rearrangement uses TRBV7-6 and TRBJ1-4; D call uncertain. The V gene's germline CDR1 is SGHVS and CDR2 FNYEAQ. This CDR3 is 15 amino acids long. V gave up 3 bases and J gave up 0 bases, with 8 bases separating them. In nucleotides, the CDR3 is TGTGCCAGCAGCTTCTACGAAACAACTAATGAAAAACTGTTTTTT. This gives the protein CASSFYETTNEKLFF.

The rearrangement uses TRBV5-4 and TRBJ2-5; 15 bases line up with TRBD2. Germline trimming cut 3 bases from V and 4 bases from J; bases unmatched to any gene: 13. The CDR3 is 19 amino acids. In germline, CDR1 is SGHNT, CDR2 YYREEE (reference sequence). CDR3 nucleotide sequence: TGTGCCAGCAGCTCTTTAACGGGACTAGCGGGGGGATACCTAGAGACCCAGTACTTC. This gives the protein CASSSLTGLAGGYLETQYF.

The chain has TRBV27 and TRBJ2-3; the match to TRBD2 covers 8 bases. The length of the CDR3 is 15 residues. The J segment lost 9 bases and the V segment lost 0 bases, leaving 8 bases of the junction unmatched. Germline assignment: CDR1 MNHEY and CDR2 SMNVEV (reference sequence). The CDR3 loop is CASSLSRGGVKTQYF. CDR3 sequence (DNA): TGTGCCAGCAGTTTATCCCGGGGGGGGGTTAAAACGCAGTATTTT.

This sequence joins TRBV2 and TRBJ1-2; D uncertain. Deletions cut 6 bases from V and 0 bases from J, with 11 bases between. Germline assignment: CDR1 SNHLY and CDR2 FYNNEI. The CDR3 length is 14 residues. In nucleotides, the CDR3 is TGTGCCAGCAGCCCTTTATCTTCTAACTATGGCTACACCTTC. Its protein product is CASSPLSSNYGYTF.

This chain joins TRBV7-8 and TRBJ1-1; possible D gene TRBD1, 5 bases. This CDR3 comprises 14 residues. The V end lost 0 bases, the J end lost 6 bases, and 11 bases lay between the germline ends. Germline lookup yields CDR1 SGHVS and CDR2 FQNEAQ. CDR3 bases: TGTGCCAGCAGCTTAGCGCGGGGGTTCGCTGAAGCTTTCTTT. Translating gives CASSLARGFAEAFF. The full variable domain, completed using reference TRBV7-8 and TRBJ1-1, is GAGVSQSPRYKVAKRGQDVALRCDPISGHVSLFWYQQALGQGPEFLTYFQNEAQLDKSGLPSDRFFAERPEGSVSTLKIQRTQQEDSAVYLCASSLARGFAEAFFGQGTRLTVV.

The rearrangement joins TRBV18 to TRBJ2-2, with D unresolved. CDR3 length equals 16 residues. Trimming took 0 bases from V and 4 from J, leaving 12 bases between them. CDR1 is KGHSH, CDR2 LQKENI, per germline. CDR3 sequence: CASSPPPSTGTGELFF. The DNA of the CDR3 is TGTGCCAGCTCACCACCCCCAAGCACGGGCACCGGGGAGCTGTTTTTT.

The chain carries TRBV5-1 and TRBJ1-1; 8 bases are a match to TRBD1. The CDR3 contains 15 residues. After removal of 4 bases from V and 0 bases from J, the junction contained 5 bases not matched to a gene. The germline V gene has CDR1 SGHRS and CDR2 YFSETQ. Here the CDR3 DNA reads TGCGCCAGCAGCCCTACAGGGGGAATGAACACTGAAGCTTTCTTT. It specifies CASSPTGGMNTEAFF. Based on the CDR3 plus reference TRBV5-1 and TRBJ1-1, the full variable domain is KAGVTQTPRYLIKTRGQQVTLSCSPISGHRSVSWYQQTPGQGLQFLFEYFSETQRNKGNFPGRFSGRQFSNSRSEMNVSTLELGDSALYLCASSPTGGMNTEAFFGQGTRLTVV.

The V gene is TRBV5-1, the J gene TRBJ1-1; D uncertain. In germline, CDR1 is SGHRS, CDR2 YFSETQ. The CDR3 sequence is 14 residues long. Trimming took 4 bases from V and 4 from J, leaving 14 bases between them. Written as DNA, the CDR3 is TGCGCCAGCAGCGCGGAGCGGGAGTCCACTGAAGCTTTCTTT. It yields the protein CASSAERESTEAFF.